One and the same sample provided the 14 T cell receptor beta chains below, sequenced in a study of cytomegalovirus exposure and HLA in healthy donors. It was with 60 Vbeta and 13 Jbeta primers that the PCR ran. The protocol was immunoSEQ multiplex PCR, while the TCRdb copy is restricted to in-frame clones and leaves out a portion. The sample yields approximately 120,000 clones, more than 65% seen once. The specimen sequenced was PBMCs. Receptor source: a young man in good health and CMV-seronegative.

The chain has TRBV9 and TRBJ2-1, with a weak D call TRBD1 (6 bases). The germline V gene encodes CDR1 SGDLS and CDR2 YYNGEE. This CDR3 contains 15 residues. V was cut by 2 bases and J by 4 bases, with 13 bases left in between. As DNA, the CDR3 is TGTGCCAGCAGCGTGAGTGGACAGTCTTACAATGAGCAGTTCTTC. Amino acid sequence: CASSVSGQSYNEQFF.

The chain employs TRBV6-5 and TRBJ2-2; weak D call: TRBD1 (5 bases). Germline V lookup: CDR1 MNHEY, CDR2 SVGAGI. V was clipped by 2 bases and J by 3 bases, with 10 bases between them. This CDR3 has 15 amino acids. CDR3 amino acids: CASSYGQGDTGELFF. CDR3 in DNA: TGTGCCAGCAGTTACGGGCAGGGTGACACCGGGGAGCTGTTTTTT.

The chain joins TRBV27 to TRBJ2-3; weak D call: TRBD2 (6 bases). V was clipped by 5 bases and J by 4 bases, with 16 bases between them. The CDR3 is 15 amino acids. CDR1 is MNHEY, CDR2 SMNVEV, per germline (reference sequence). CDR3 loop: CASSGDFPPADTQYF. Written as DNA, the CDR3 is TGTGCCAGCAGTGGGGACTTCCCCCCGGCAGATACGCAGTATTTT.

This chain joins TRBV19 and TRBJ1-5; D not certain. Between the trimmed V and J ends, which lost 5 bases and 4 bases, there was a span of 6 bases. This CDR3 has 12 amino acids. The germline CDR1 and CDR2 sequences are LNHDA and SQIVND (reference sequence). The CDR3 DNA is TGTGCCAGTAGTGTCGGGAATCAGCCCCAGCATTTT. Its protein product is CASSVGNQPQHF.

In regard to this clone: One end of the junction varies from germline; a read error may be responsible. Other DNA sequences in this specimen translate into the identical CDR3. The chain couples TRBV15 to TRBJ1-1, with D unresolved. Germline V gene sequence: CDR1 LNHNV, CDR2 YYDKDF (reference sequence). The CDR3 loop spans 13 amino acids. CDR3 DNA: TGTGCCACCAAGTACGGGGAGAACACTGAGGCTTTCTTT. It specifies CATKYGENTEAFF. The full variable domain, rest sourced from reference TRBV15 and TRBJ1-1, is DAMVIQNPRYQVTQFGKPVTLSCSQTLNHNVMYWYQQKSSQAPKLLFHYYDKDFNNEADTPDNFQSRRPNTSFCFLDIRSPGLGDTAMYLCATKYGENTEAFFGQGTRLTVV.

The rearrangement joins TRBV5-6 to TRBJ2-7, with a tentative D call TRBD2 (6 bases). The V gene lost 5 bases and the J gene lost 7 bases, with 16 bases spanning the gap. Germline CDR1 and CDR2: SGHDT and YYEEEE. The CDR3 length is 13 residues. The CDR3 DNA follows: TGTGCCAGCAGGGACGGAGGGCGTCAAGAGCAGTACTTC. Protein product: CASRDGGRQEQYF.

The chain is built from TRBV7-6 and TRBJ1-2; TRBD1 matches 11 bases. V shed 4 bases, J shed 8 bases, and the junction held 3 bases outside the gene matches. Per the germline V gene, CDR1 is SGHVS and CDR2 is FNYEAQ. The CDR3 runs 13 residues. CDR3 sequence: CASSWGQGGGYTF. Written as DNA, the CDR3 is TGTGCCAGCAGCTGGGGACAGGGGGGGGGCTACACCTTC.

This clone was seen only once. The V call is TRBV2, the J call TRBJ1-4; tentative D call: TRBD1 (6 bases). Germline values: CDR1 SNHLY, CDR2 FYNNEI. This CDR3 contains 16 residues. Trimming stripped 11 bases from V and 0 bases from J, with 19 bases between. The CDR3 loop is CAQQRTAFATNEKLFF. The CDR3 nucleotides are TGTGCCCAGCAGAGGACAGCTTTTGCAACTAATGAAAAACTGTTTTTT.

CDR3 in amino acids: CASDTGNNQPQHF. The CDR3 DNA reads as TGTGCCAGTGATACAGGGAATAATCAGCCCCAGCATTTT. The chain employs TRBV19 and TRBJ1-5; the D gene is possibly TRBD1 (6 bases). Germline V gene sequence: CDR1 LNHDA, CDR2 SQIVND (reference sequence). Trimming stripped 8 bases from V and 4 bases from J, with 12 bases between. The length of the CDR3 is 13 residues.

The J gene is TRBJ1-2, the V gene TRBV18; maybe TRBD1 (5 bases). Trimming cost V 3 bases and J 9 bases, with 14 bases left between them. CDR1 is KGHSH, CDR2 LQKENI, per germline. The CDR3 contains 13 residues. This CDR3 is CASSPDSRLSYTF. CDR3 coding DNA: TGTGCCAGCTCACCCGACAGTCGTCTCAGCTACACCTTC.

The CDR3 here is CASSQGDRGRETQYF. The DNA for the CDR3 is TGCGCCAGCAGCCAAGGGGACAGGGGGAGAGAGACCCAGTACTTC. The chain carries TRBV4-3 and TRBJ2-5; 11 bases fit TRBD1. Looked up from germline, CDR1 is LGHNA and CDR2 is YSLEER. V gave up 1 base and J gave up 4 bases; unmatched junction bases: 2. The CDR3 spans 15 residues.

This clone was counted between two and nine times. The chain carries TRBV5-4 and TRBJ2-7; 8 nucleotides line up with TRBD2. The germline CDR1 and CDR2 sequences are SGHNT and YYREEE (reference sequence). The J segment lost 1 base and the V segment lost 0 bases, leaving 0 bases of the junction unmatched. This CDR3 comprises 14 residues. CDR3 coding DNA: TGTGCCAGCAGCTTGGGCGGGGGGTCCTACGAGCAGTACTTC. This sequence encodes CASSLGGGSYEQYF.

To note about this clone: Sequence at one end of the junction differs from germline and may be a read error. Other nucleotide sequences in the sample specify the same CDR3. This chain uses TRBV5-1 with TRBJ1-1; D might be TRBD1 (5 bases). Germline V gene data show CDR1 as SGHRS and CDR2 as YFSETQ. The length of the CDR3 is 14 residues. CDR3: CASSLDSPNTEAFF. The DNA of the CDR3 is TGCGCCAGCAGCTTAGACAGCCCGAACACTGAAGCCTTCTTT.

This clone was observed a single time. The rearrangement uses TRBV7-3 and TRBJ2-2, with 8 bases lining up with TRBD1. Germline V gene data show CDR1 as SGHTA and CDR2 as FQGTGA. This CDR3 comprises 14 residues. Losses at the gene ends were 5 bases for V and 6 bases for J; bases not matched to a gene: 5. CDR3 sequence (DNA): TGTGCCAGCAGCCAGGGACAGGTTGCCGGGGAGCTGTTTTTT. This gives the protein CASSQGQVAGELFF. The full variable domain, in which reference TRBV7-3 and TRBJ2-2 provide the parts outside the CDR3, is GAGVSQTPSNKVTEKGKYVELRCDPISGHTALYWYRQSLGQGPEFLIYFQGTGAADDSGLPNDRFFAVRPEGSVSTLKIQRTERGDSAVYLCASSQGQVAGELFFGEGSRLTVL.